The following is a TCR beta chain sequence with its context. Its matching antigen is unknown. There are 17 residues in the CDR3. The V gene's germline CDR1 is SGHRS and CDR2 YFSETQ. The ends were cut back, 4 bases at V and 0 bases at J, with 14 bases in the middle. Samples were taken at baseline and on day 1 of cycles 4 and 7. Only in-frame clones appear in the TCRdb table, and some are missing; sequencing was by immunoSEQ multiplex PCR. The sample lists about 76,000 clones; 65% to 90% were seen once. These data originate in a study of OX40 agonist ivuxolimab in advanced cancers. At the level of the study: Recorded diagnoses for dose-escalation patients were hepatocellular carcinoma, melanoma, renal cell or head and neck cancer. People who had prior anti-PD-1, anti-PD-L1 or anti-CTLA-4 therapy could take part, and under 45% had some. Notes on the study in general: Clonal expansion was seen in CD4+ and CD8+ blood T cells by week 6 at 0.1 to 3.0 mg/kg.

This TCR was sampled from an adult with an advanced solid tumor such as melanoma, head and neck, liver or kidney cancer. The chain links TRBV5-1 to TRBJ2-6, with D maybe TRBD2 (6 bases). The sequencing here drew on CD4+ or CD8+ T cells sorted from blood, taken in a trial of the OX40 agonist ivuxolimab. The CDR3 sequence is CASSPAGLRSGANVLTF. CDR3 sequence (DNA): TGCGCCAGCAGCCCGGCGGGACTCCGCTCTGGGGCCAACGTCCTGACTTTC.